The sequence of this TCR beta chain was determined in a study of cytomegalovirus exposure and HLA in healthy donors (dated by TCRdb to the late 2010s). Notes on the research overall: In an earlier analysis of about 560 of the donors, 276 Gb of sequence data and 120 million or so unique TCR beta sequences from 180 million or so T cells were reported. Across some 400 genotyped donors of the cohort, an average of roughly 230,000 unique TCR beta nucleotide sequences per donor were sequenced, and roughly 20% of those sequences were non-productive. Because of strong linkage in the cohort, five DR-DQ haplotypes were treated as single units for association and clustering. Rather than using new phenotypic data, the later analysis identified candidate immune exposures from TCR beta sequences and from how often those sequences occurred across donors. Typing coverage differed by locus: A, B, C, DRB1 and DQB1 were typed in roughly 629-630 donors, DQA1 in 522, DPA1 in nearly 610, and DPB1 in 450 to 490. Every repertoire in the discovery cohort had been generated on one and the same sequencing platform. The study profiled the T cell repertoires of under 850 subjects by immunosequencing and related them to cytomegalovirus serostatus. Of the 398 genotyped donors, approximately 82% fell in the genetic ancestry cluster associated with self-reported Caucasian donors. A later analysis re-analyzed previously published TCR beta repertoires from about 730 donors and added high-resolution HLA genotyping to study TCR occurrence patterns. High-throughput TCR immunosequencing, statistical association of individual TCRs with disease status, and machine learning were combined to predict cytomegalovirus infection status. The aim of the study was to test whether cataloging public T cell receptors could identify signatures of past pathogen exposure. Class I and class II HLA loci were covered by the typing at four-digit resolution. Donor age, sex, ethnicity and CMV serostatus were compiled alongside the repertoire data. Approximately 300 gigabases of sequencing data and around 85 million unique TCR sequences made up an early release that covered some 640 HLA-typed donors. An earlier analysis of 587 of the donors applied high-throughput TCR beta sequencing to assess whether each TCR beta V gene segment acted as functional or pseudogenic. In a later genetic analysis, genome-wide SNP genotypes for about three fifths of the roughly 670 donors were used, and that subset was treated as a discovery cohort. Besides the first cohort of 666 subjects, a separate validation cohort made up of roughly 130 different subjects was used. Summary of the overall study and its limitations: A later analysis reported that several top co-occurrence clusters appeared linked to parvovirus B19, influenza, CMV and Epstein-Barr virus. Because counts were too low, some 16 rarely observed V segments, including chromosome 9 orphons, were excluded from the earlier analysis of 587 of the donors. While some public TCRs were present in many individuals, most TCR sequences turned up only very rarely across donors. CMV serostatus was the only immune exposure information available for the cohort. A later analysis associated about 18,000 TCR beta sequences with specific HLA alleles at a false discovery rate of 0.05. A group of highly shared sequence variants was considered likely to be a technical artifact of the sequencing pipeline. When HLA alleles, especially DR and DQ, strongly co-occurred, attributing TCR associations to individual alleles was difficult. The study listed approximately 160 TCR beta chains as associated with cytomegalovirus. A further reported finding was that TCR beta sequences accurately predicted the HLA-A and HLA-B alleles for most subjects in the first cohort. Some IMGT-functional V segments, including TRBV6-2 and TRBV6-3, could not be distinguished by the 87-base-pair reads and were therefore excluded. The cohort was sequenced for TCR beta chains only, and without alpha or paired-chain data the features that could be detected were limited. Presence/absence analyses assumed roughly uniform sequencing depth across donors, an assumption that may not hold. According to a later analysis, most CMV-associated TCR beta chains appeared to be HLA-restricted, and the HLA associations seemed to be driven largely by CMV exposure. In an earlier analysis of some 500 of the donors, most TCR beta V segments were observed in productive rearrangements about 90% or about 30% of the time, broadly matching IMGT annotations. Correlated functional status among segregating V segments might reflect linkage disequilibrium, but an unknown experimental factor could not be ruled out. V-gene and J-gene trimming of TCR beta chains was associated with a missense DCLRE1C variant in a later genetic analysis, and the association was replicated in an independent cohort. In a later analysis, TCR association rates were found to vary across HLA loci, with the most associated TCRs seen for DRB1 alleles and the fewest for HLA-C alleles. The authors suggested that the approach could potentially be extended to other disease states and immunological phenotypes. In both the original and validation cohorts, the classifier was reported to diagnose cytomegalovirus status with high specificity and sensitivity. Because HLA typing was unavailable for some donors at each locus, only the typed subset was used in association tests. In vitro tests confirmed that a few of the cytomegalovirus-associated TCR beta chains recognize cytomegalovirus antigens. According to a later genetic analysis, donors in an Asian-associated ancestry cluster had fewer N-insertions in productive TCRs than the approximately 630-donor mean. A later analysis found that HLA-associated TCR beta chains were more clonally expanded and had lower generation probabilities than equally common non-associated chains.

As concerns this clone: This clone's antigen is unknown. The input lacks base qualities; no much larger clone sits a single base away.

Here V drops 5 bases and J drops 5 bases, and the junction holds 13 bases not matched to any gene. The CDR3 runs 16 residues from the cysteine to the phenylalanine. The DNA shown is the 48-base CDR3, in frame from base 1. Per the germline V gene (reference sequence), LNHDA is the CDR1 and SQIVND is the CDR2. The cohort was made up of 500 to 850 healthy bone marrow donors. Cohort members were all nominally healthy when sampled, although unrecorded immune exposures were likely present. The donor tested CMV seronegative, placing the donor among the 300 to 400 seronegative members of the cohort. Each donor provided a peripheral blood sample, and peripheral blood mononuclear cells were used for TCR beta sequencing. The Qiagen DNeasy Blood Extraction Kit was used to extract genomic DNA from the blood cell samples. Preparation of the library involved the immunoSEQ multiplex PCR assay. For the multiplex PCR, a mixture combining 60 forward primers for TCR Vbeta segments and 13 reverse primers for TCR Jbeta segments was used. A multiplex PCR assay on genomic DNA amplified the CDR3 region of rearranged TCR beta genes. The Illumina HiSeq System was used to sequence the amplified TCR beta libraries as 87-base-pair reads. In the source study's methods: Across the 700 or so repertoires, a later analysis counted around 80 million unique TCR beta chains, 9.5 million to 13 million of which were shared by at least two donors. Raw reads were error-corrected and collapsed into unique sequences with a nearest-neighbor algorithm that merged closely related sequences to remove PCR and sequencing errors. CDR3 sequences were aligned to IMGT reference sequences to assign V, D and J gene segments. For a sequence to be retained, at least a six-nucleotide match to both a V gene segment and a J gene segment was required. Rearrangements were classified as productive when the CDR3 lacked stop codons and remained in frame with V and J, and all other rearrangements were classified as non-productive. CDR3 was defined according to IMGT convention as the region running from the second conserved V-encoded cysteine to the conserved J-encoded phenylalanine. In an earlier analysis of approximately 500 of the donors, sequences lacking an unambiguous match to a single V gene segment were excluded. An earlier analysis of some 610 of the donors called V segments functional above 56.7% productive rearrangements and segregating when the between-donor standard deviation exceeded 5%. A statistical classification framework was built to diagnose cytomegalovirus status from the catalog of TCR beta chain sequences. V and J gene assignment, in a later analysis, came from comparing TCR nucleotide sequences with IMGT/GENE-DB human TR gene sequences. The TCRdist pipeline was used in a later analysis to assign CDR3 sequences and most-parsimonious VDJ recombination scenarios. In a later analysis, every TCR beta chain was defined by the combination of its CDR3 amino acid sequence and its V-gene family, and reads without a unique V-gene family were dropped. In a later analysis, approximately 640 highly shared, low-generation-probability nucleotide sequences were removed to address suspected cross-contamination and a sequencing artifact. In a later analysis, a clonal expansion index for each public chain was calculated from normalized within-repertoire ranks of inferred template counts. In a later analysis, generation probabilities were computed using a VDJ recombination model fitted to out-of-frame rearrangements, and the results were checked against IGoR. In a later analysis, TCR-TCR, TCR-HLA and TCR-CMV co-occurrence was scored with hypergeometric tests, and a repertoire-size bias correction was applied to TCR pairs. To estimate false discovery rates, a later analysis permuted the HLA or CMV assignments 20 times. A later analysis grouped co-occurring TCRs with DBSCAN, adding TCRdist sequence similarity when clustering within HLA-allele-positive subsets. Co-occurrence clustering excluded repertoires with fewer than 30,000 or more than 120,000 public chains, plus five with anomalous nucleotide sharing. This is the immuneACCESS table as TCRdb keeps it, with only in-frame sequences that have V and J called. A part of the clones is gone; compared with another copy, unresolved V genes explain less than half, and the rest is unexplained. V, J and clone size reflect that table, while D and trimming were determined from the DNA. Within this sample are around 200,000 clones, with almost 85% of them counted one time only. 0.5% to 0.7% of the sample rests with the top ten.

The sequencing sample was made of PBMCs. The clonotype originates from a woman aged 40 to 49 in good health and CMV-seronegative. This chain is built from TRBV19 and TRBJ1-1; 8 middle bases align to TRBD1. The DNA sequence is as follows: TGTGCCAGTAGTGTGAGGCAGGGGGCTCCGGGGACTGAAGCTTTCTTT. This gives the protein CASSVRQGAPGTEAFF. Where the CDR3 stops, the reference TRBV19 and TRBJ1-1 genes take over; the full variable domain is DGGITQSPKYLFRKEGQNVTLSCEQNLNHDAMYWYRQDPGQGLRLIYYSQIVNDFQKGDIAEGYSVSREKKESFPLTVTSAQKNPTAFYLCASSVRQGAPGTEAFFGQGTRLTVV.